This record concerns one T cell receptor (beta chain) sequence. CDR3 size: 14 residues. Germline values: CDR1 MNHNS, CDR2 SASEGT. V lost 8 bases to trimming and J lost 2 bases; unmatched junction nucleotides: 8. This sample is part of a study of shared clonotypes between healthy human individuals. Measured with immunoSEQ multiplex PCR; TCRdb has only the in-frame clones, and not every one. The sample has approximately 340,000 clones, roughly 80% seen once. The gene calls are TRBV6-1 and TRBJ2-7, with 8 bases that match TRBD1. This sequence was found in a man aged 25 to 40 in good health. Sequencing was performed on memory CD4+ T cells sorted from blood. Subset here: CD45RA-negative fraction. DNA of the CDR3: TGTGCCAGCTCCGGACAGGGCCCTCCCTACGAGCAGTACTTC. Its translation is CASSGQGPPYEQYF.